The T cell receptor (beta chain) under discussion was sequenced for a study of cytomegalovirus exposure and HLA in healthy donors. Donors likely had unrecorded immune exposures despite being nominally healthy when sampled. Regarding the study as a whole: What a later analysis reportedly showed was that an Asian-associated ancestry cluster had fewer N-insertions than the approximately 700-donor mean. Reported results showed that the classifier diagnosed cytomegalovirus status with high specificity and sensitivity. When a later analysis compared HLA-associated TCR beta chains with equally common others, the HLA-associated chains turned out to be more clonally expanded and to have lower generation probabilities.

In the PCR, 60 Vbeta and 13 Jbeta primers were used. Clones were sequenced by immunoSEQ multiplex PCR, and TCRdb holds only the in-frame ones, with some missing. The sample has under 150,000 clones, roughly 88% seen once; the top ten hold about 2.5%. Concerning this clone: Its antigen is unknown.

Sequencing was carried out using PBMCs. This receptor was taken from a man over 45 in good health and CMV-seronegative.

As DNA, the CDR3 is TGTGCCAGCAGCTCTTCACAGAGAGTTAATGAAAAACTGTTTTTT. Protein product: CASSSSQRVNEKLFF. The chain uses TRBV5-8 and TRBJ1-4; D is ambiguous. The CDR3 extends over 15 amino acids. Between the trimmed V and J ends, which lost 3 bases and 4 bases, there was a span of 13 bases. Germline V gene lookup returns CDR1 SGHTS and CDR2 YDEGEE.